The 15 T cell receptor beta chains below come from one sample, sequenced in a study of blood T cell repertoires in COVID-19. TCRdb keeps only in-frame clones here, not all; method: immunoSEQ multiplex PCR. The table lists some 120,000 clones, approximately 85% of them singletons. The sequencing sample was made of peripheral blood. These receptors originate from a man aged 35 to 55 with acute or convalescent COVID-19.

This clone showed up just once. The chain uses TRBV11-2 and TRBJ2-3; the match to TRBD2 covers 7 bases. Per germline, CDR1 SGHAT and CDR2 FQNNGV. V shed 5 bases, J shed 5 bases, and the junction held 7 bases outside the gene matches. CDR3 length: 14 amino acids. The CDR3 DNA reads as TGTGCCAGCAGCCTGTGGGGGGGGTTAGATACGCAGTATTTT. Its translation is CASSLWGGLDTQYF.

CDR3 amino acids: CASSFGSRRANYGYTF. Written as DNA, the CDR3 is TGTGCCAGCAGTTTCGGGTCTCGCCGAGCTAACTATGGCTACACCTTC. This chain links TRBV6-2 or TRBV6-3 with TRBJ1-2; no clear D gene. CDR1 and CDR2 (germline): MNHEY, SVGEGT. CDR3 size: 16 residues. V was shortened by 4 bases and J by 0 bases, with 15 bases between the two germline ends.

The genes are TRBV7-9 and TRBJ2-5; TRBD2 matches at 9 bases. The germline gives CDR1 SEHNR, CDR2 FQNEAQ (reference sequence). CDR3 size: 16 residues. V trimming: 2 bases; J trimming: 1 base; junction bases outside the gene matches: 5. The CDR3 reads CASSLRASGIQETQYF. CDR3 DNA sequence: TGTGCCAGCAGCTTAAGGGCTAGCGGGATCCAAGAGACCCAGTACTTC.

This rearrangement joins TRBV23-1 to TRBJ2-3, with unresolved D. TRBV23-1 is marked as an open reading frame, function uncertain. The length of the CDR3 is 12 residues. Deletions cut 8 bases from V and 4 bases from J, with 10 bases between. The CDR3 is CASLGGPDTQYF. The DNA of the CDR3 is TGCGCCAGCCTGGGTGGGCCAGATACGCAGTATTTT.

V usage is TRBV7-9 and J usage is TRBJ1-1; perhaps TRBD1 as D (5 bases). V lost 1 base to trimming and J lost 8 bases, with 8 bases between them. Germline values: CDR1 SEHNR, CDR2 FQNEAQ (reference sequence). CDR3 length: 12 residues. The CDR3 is CASSLVHREAFF. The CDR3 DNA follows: TGTGCCAGCAGCTTAGTACACAGGGAAGCTTTCTTT.

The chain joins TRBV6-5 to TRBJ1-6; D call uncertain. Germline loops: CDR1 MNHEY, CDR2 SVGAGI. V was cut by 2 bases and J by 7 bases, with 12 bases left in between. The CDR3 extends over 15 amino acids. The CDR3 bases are TGTGCCAGCAGTTACAGTAGATTGGGCAATTCACCCCTCCACTTT. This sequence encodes CASSYSRLGNSPLHF.

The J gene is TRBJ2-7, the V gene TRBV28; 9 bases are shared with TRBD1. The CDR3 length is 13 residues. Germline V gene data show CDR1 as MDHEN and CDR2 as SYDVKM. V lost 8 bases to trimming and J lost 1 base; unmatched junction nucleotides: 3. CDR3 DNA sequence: TGTGCCAGCTGGGACAGGGCATCCTACGAGCAGTACTTC. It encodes CASWDRASYEQYF.

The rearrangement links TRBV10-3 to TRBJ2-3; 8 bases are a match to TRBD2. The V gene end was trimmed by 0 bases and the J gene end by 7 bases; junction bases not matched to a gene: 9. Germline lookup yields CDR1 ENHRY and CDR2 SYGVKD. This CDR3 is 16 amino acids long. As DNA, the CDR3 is TGTGCCATCAGTGAGTCTAAGCGGGGGACCTGGAATACGCAGTATTTT. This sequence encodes CAISESKRGTWNTQYF.

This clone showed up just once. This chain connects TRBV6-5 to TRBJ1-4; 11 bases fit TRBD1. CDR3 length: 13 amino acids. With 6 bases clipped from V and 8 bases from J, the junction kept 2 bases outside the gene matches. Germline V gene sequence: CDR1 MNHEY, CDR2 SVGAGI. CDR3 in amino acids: CASRDRGREKLFF. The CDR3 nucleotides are TGTGCCAGCAGGGACAGGGGGCGGGAAAAACTGTTTTTT.

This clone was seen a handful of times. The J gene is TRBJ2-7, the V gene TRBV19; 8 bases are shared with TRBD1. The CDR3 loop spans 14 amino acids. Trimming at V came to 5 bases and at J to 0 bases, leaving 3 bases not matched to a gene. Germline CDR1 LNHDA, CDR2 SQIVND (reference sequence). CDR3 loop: CASSRQGHSYEQYF. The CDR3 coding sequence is TGTGCCAGTAGTCGACAGGGGCACTCCTACGAGCAGTACTTC. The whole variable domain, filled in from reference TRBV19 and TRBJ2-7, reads DGGITQSPKYLFRKEGQNVTLSCEQNLNHDAMYWYRQDPGQGLRLIYYSQIVNDFQKGDIAEGYSVSREKKESFPLTVTSAQKNPTAFYLCASSRQGHSYEQYFGPGTRLTVT.

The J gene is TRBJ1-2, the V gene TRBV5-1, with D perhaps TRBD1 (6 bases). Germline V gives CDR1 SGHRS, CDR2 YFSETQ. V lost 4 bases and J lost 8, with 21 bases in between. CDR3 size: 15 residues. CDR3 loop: CASSQGTQSLYGYTF. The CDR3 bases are TGCGCCAGCAGCCAGGGGACACAGTCCCTCTACGGCTACACCTTC.

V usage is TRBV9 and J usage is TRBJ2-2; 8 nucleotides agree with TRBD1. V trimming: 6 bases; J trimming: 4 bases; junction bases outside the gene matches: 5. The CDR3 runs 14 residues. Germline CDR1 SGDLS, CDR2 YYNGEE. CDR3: CASTTGGGTGELFF. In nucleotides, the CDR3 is TGTGCCAGCACAACAGGGGGAGGCACCGGGGAGCTGTTTTTT.

This CDR3 reads CASSFGTSGGYEQYF. The CDR3 DNA follows: TGTGCCAGCAGCTTTGGGACTAGCGGGGGCTACGAGCAGTACTTC. The chain has TRBV7-9 and TRBJ2-7; TRBD2 matches 14 bases. The V gene end was trimmed by 3 bases and the J gene end by 3 bases; junction bases not matched to a gene: 1. The germline gives CDR1 SEHNR, CDR2 FQNEAQ (reference sequence). CDR3 length equals 15 residues. Combining the CDR3 with reference TRBV7-9 and TRBJ2-7 gives the whole variable domain DTGVSQNPRHKITKRGQNVTFRCDPISEHNRLYWYRQTLGQGPEFLTYFQNEAQLEKSRLLSDRFSAERPKGSFSTLEIQRTEQGDSAMYLCASSFGTSGGYEQYFGPGTRLTVT.

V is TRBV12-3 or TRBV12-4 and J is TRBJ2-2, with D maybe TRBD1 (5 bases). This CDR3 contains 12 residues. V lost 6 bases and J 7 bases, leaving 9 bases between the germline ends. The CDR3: CASRNRGGELFF. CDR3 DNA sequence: TGTGCCAGCAGAAATAGGGGCGGGGAGCTGTTTTTT.

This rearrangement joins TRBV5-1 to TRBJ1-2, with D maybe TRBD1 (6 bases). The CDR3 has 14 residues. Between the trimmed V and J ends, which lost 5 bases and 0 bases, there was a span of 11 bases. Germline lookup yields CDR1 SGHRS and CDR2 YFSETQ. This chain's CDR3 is CASSLTGPNYGYTF. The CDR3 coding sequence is TGCGCCAGCAGTTTGACAGGTCCTAACTATGGCTACACCTTC.